The sequence of this T cell receptor beta chain was determined in a study of a mutant IDH1 vaccine in newly diagnosed glioma. The overall study: Vaccines were first given 4-6 weeks after radiotherapy alone, or with temozolomide cycles. Averaging roughly 40 years of age, treated patients were around 60% male and 37.5% female.

TCRdb's table, derived via immunoSEQ multiplex PCR, lists solely in-frame clones and lacks some. The data show 9,500 to 12,000 clones, roughly 88% seen once. The V end was cut by 0 bases, the J end by 8 bases, with 14 bases between. The CDR3 is made up of 14 amino acids. Germline loops: CDR1 SGHDT, CDR2 YYEEEE. A note on this clone: Its antigen is currently unknown.

The time point is: week 23, last vaccination. Mutant IDH1 20-mer peptide, at 300 ug, made up each vaccine dose, with topical imiquimod. This TCR derives from a woman in her thirties or forties with glioma. Some clones in this sample may be carry-over from other donors' samples. The sample in question was PBMCs, obtained from a glioma patient whose treatment included an IDH1 peptide vaccine. The chain couples TRBV5-6 to TRBJ1-2, with D uncertain. The CDR3 is CASSLAAAALGYTF. CDR3 DNA sequence: TGTGCCAGCAGCTTGGCCGCAGCGGCGCTCGGCTACACCTTC.